This TCR beta chain was retrieved from a study of beta chain features in type 1 diabetes. This clone appeared a few times. The entirety of the isolated RNA underwent reverse transcription, so expressed TCRB transcripts were sequenced. Sequencing was performed with immunoSEQ multiplex PCR; in TCRdb, only in-frame clones are kept and a portion is missing. Of about 350,000 clones listed, 20% are singletons. V lost 2 bases, J lost 6 bases, and 14 bases stayed unmatched. This CDR3 comprises 17 residues. Germline V gene sequence: CDR1 SEHNR, CDR2 FQNEAQ (reference sequence). This TCR came from a woman aged 18-35 years in good health. Sequences were obtained from naive CD4+ T cells from blood. The V and J genes are TRBV7-9 and TRBJ1-1, with TRBD1 identical over 8 bases. In nucleotides, the CDR3 is TGTGCCAGCAGCTTATCCTCCCCGGGCAGGGGGCTCGCTGAAGCTTTCTTT. Encoded protein: CASSLSSPGRGLAEAFF.